What follows are 17 T cell receptor beta chains derived from one specimen sequenced in a study of graft-versus-host responses after intestinal transplantation. Repertoires were generated with immunoSEQ multiplex PCR, while TCRdb's copy carries only in-frame clones and drops some. The sample lists around 36,000 clones; 90% to 95% were seen once. Their cognate antigens are unknown. The sample in question was unstimulated CD8+ T cells sorted from spleen or lymph node cells, obtained before transplant. Receptors were obtained from a human donor who was the organ donor for an intestinal transplant.

The V call is TRBV6-6, the J call TRBJ1-1; D remains ambiguous. This CDR3 comprises 12 residues. V was cut by 6 bases and J by 6 bases, with 11 bases left in between. Per germline, CDR1 MNHNY and CDR2 SVGAGI (reference sequence). As DNA, the CDR3 is TGTGCCAGCAGCCCTCTCTGGGCTGAAGCTTTCTTT. Its translation is CASSPLWAEAFF.

V gene TRBV6-5 combines with J gene TRBJ1-6; 10 bases are a match to TRBD1. CDR1 is MNHEY and CDR2 is SVGAGI in the germline V gene. J lost 9 bases, V lost 2 bases, and 7 bases had no gene match. CDR3 size: 16 residues. The CDR3, as DNA: TGTGCCAGCAGTTACAAGACAGGGGGCGCCGGTTCACCCCTCCACTTT. Protein: CASSYKTGGAGSPLHF.

The chain uses TRBV7-6 and TRBJ1-1, with TRBD1 identical over 9 bases. The CDR3 has 14 amino acids. Germline assignment: CDR1 SGHVS and CDR2 FNYEAQ. V shed 5 bases, J shed 5 bases, and the junction held 6 bases outside the gene matches. CDR3 region: CASSEDRGGTEAFF. The CDR3 DNA follows: TGTGCCAGCAGCGAGGACAGGGGTGGAACTGAAGCTTTCTTT.

The genes are TRBV5-6 and TRBJ1-1; 7 nucleotides line up with TRBD1. This CDR3 comprises 17 residues. V was clipped by 5 bases and J by 0 bases; unmatched bases: 13. Germline CDR1 reads SGHDT; CDR2 reads YYEEEE. CDR3 sequence: CASSRRQGVAMNTEAFF. In DNA, the CDR3 is TGTGCCAGCAGTCGTAGACAGGGAGTGGCGATGAACACTGAAGCTTTCTTT.

The rearrangement links TRBV6-5 to TRBJ2-7; D is undetermined. Germline V lookup: CDR1 MNHEY, CDR2 SVGAGI. This CDR3 spans 13 amino acids. V was clipped by 0 bases and J by 3 bases, with 6 bases between them. The CDR3 loop is CASSYSDIYEQYF. Written as DNA, the CDR3 is TGTGCCAGCAGTTACTCGGATATCTACGAGCAGTACTTC.

The chain couples TRBV4-3 to TRBJ1-2; TRBD1 agrees at 7 bases. CDR1 is LGHNA and CDR2 is YSLEER in the germline V gene. The CDR3 extends over 17 amino acids. The J segment lost 2 bases and the V segment lost 1 base, leaving 10 bases of the junction unmatched. CDR3 amino acids: CASSQASLGTVNYGYTF. CDR3 coding DNA: TGCGCCAGCAGCCAAGCTTCGTTAGGGACAGTGAACTATGGCTACACCTTC.

The rearrangement links TRBV13 to TRBJ2-7; 9 bases fit TRBD2. The CDR3 has 15 residues. The trim removed 5 bases at V and 4 bases at J, leaving 9 bases unmatched. Looked up from germline, CDR1 is PRHDT and CDR2 is FYEKMQ (reference sequence). The CDR3 here is CASSPRGSGGYEQYF. As DNA, the CDR3 is TGTGCCAGCAGCCCCCGGGGGAGCGGGGGGTACGAGCAGTACTTC.

DNA of the CDR3: TGTGCCAGCAGCTTAGGTTCCAGGGGTGAGCAGTACTTC. Translation: CASSLGSRGEQYF. This chain links TRBV7-6 with TRBJ2-7, with D tentatively TRBD1 (6 bases). The CDR3 is made up of 13 amino acids. V was shortened by 1 base and J by 7 bases, with 11 bases between the two germline ends. Germline V gives CDR1 SGHVS, CDR2 FNYEAQ.

The rearrangement links TRBV4-2 to TRBJ2-3; no firm D call. The germline CDR1 and CDR2 sequences are LGHNA and YNFKEQ. Trimming took off 0 bases at V and 2 bases at J, with 9 bases between the two ends. This CDR3 is built from 15 residues. The DNA for the CDR3 is TGTGCCAGCAGCCAAGAGATGTGGGCCACAGATACGCAGTATTTT. Residues: CASSQEMWATDTQYF.

V gene TRBV19 combines with J gene TRBJ1-2, with D perhaps TRBD1 (5 bases). Trimming pared 5 bases from V and 3 bases from J, leaving 10 bases between. The CDR3 spans 13 residues. Per the germline V gene, CDR1 is LNHDA and CDR2 is SQIVND (reference sequence). For the CDR3, the DNA is TGTGCCAGTAGTCCCGGGACGGACTATGGCTACACCTTC. This sequence encodes CASSPGTDYGYTF. Full variable domain (outside the CDR3, taken from reference TRBV19 and TRBJ1-2): DGGITQSPKYLFRKEGQNVTLSCEQNLNHDAMYWYRQDPGQGLRLIYYSQIVNDFQKGDIAEGYSVSREKKESFPLTVTSAQKNPTAFYLCASSPGTDYGYTFGSGTRLTVV.

The chain uses TRBV28 and TRBJ2-2; TRBD1 matches 9 bases. The CDR3 sequence is 16 residues long. CDR1 and CDR2 (germline): MDHEN, SYDVKM. The junction had 9 bases not matched to a gene; V was cut back by 5 bases and J by 5 bases. The CDR3 DNA follows: TGTGCCAGCAGTCCCCAGGGGACAGGGCAAACCGGGGAGCTGTTTTTT. Protein: CASSPQGTGQTGELFF. The full variable domain, in which reference TRBV28 and TRBJ2-2 provide the parts outside the CDR3, is DVKVTQSSRYLVKRTGEKVFLECVQDMDHENMFWYRQDPGLGLRLIYFSYDVKMKEKGDIPEGYSVSREKKERFSLILESASTNQTSMYLCASSPQGTGQTGELFFGEGSRLTVL.

The chain carries TRBV29-1 and TRBJ1-1; D remains unclear. V lost 2 bases, J lost 1 base, and 8 bases lay in between. The length of the CDR3 is 13 residues. The V gene's germline CDR1 is SQVTM and CDR2 ANQGSEA. CDR3 bases: TGCAGCGTTGAATCCCAAACGAACACTGAAGCTTTCTTT. It yields the protein CSVESQTNTEAFF.

In the case of this clone: Other DNA variants within this sample encode the same CDR3. The V gene is TRBV5-6, the J gene TRBJ2-3; D gene unclear. Trimming pared 1 base from V and 3 bases from J, leaving 0 bases between. Germline loops: CDR1 SGHDT, CDR2 YYEEEE. This CDR3 has 11 residues. For the CDR3, the DNA is TGTGCCAGCAGCTTGACAGATACGCAGTATTTT. This codes for CASSLTDTQYF.

This clone was observed once. The V call is TRBV5-1, the J call TRBJ1-5; tentative D call: TRBD1 (6 bases). Deletions cut 8 bases from V and 6 bases from J, with 12 bases between. The CDR3 contains 12 residues. The V gene's germline CDR1 is SGHRS and CDR2 YFSETQ. The CDR3 DNA sequence: TGCGCCAGAGACCAGGGGTGTCAGCCCCAGCATTTT. Encoded protein: CARDQGCQPQHF.

The chain joins TRBV2 to TRBJ2-3; a weak D match, TRBD2 (6 bases). The V end lost 2 bases, the J end lost 0 bases, and 15 bases lay between the germline ends. The germline CDR1 and CDR2 sequences are SNHLY and FYNNEI. CDR3 length: 17 residues. CDR3 region: CASSEYGPGTSTDTQYF. In nucleotides, the CDR3 is TGTGCCAGCAGTGAATATGGTCCCGGGACTAGCACAGATACGCAGTATTTT.

The V gene is TRBV10-2, the J gene TRBJ2-5; D uncertain. Per germline, CDR1 WSHSY and CDR2 SAAADI. CDR3 length equals 16 residues. V lost 4 bases, J lost 0 bases, and 15 bases lay in between. The CDR3 reads CASSGKHPTYQETQYF. As DNA, the CDR3 is TGCGCCAGCAGTGGGAAACACCCCACGTACCAAGAGACCCAGTACTTC.

This chain uses TRBV10-2 with TRBJ2-5, with TRBD2 matching 7 bases. The J call may be incorrect, as the DNA end agrees better with TRBJ2-7. Germline lookup yields CDR1 WSHSY and CDR2 SAAADI. The CDR3 runs 13 residues. In nucleotides, the CDR3 is TGCGCCGCATCCCGAGCGGGGACCTACGAGCAGTACTTC. Amino acids: CAASRAGTYEQYF.